These 24 T cell receptor beta chains originate from one sample sequenced in a study of control samples from healthy donors and cancer patients. Clones were sequenced by immunoSEQ multiplex PCR, and TCRdb holds only the in-frame ones, with some missing. The data contain over 150,000 clones, 90% to 95% of them seen just once; the ten biggest clones take up 5% to 6.5%. The sample was blood. These receptors were taken from a man in his forties or fifties in good health.

This chain links TRBV4-3 with TRBJ2-3; D tentatively reads TRBD1 or TRBD2 (6 bases each). Deletions cut 1 base from V and 2 bases from J, with 13 bases between. The CDR3 is 16 amino acids. Germline V lookup: CDR1 LGHNA, CDR2 YSLEER. The CDR3 sequence is CASSQAPGAFTDTQYF. The CDR3 DNA reads as TGCGCCAGCAGCCAAGCACCGGGGGCGTTCACAGATACGCAGTATTTT.

This CDR3 is CASSKGTGTYGYTF. DNA of the CDR3: TGTGCCAGCAGCAAAGGGACGGGCACCTATGGCTACACCTTC. The chain couples TRBV7-9 to TRBJ1-2; possibly TRBD1 for D (5 bases). V lost 5 bases and J 4 bases, leaving 14 bases between the germline ends. The CDR3 covers 14 residues. Germline CDR1 is SEHNR and CDR2 is FQNEAQ (reference sequence).

V usage is TRBV6-5 and J usage is TRBJ1-6; maybe TRBD1 (6 bases). This CDR3 has 14 amino acids. V dropped 6 bases and J dropped 6 bases, with 12 bases sitting between them. Per the germline V gene, CDR1 is MNHEY and CDR2 is SVGAGI. The CDR3 region is CASRYPQGNSPLHF. CDR3 DNA: TGTGCCAGCAGATATCCACAGGGTAATTCACCCCTCCACTTT.

V gene TRBV5-1 combines with J gene TRBJ2-1; 7 bases map to TRBD2. Unmatched junction bases numbered 2, after V lost 4 bases and J lost 4 bases. The CDR3 covers 13 residues. CDR1 is SGHRS, CDR2 YFSETQ, per germline. DNA of the CDR3: TGCGCCAGCAGCCGGGGGGAGTACAATGAGCAGTTCTTC. Amino acids: CASSRGEYNEQFF.

A few counts support this clone. This chain links TRBV5-5 with TRBJ1-6; a possible D gene is TRBD1 (6 bases). This CDR3 has 14 residues. V was pared by 5 bases and J by 3 bases, with 9 bases between. Germline lookup yields CDR1 SGHKS and CDR2 YYEKEE (reference sequence). As DNA, the CDR3 is TGTGCCAGCAGATACAGGGACTATAATTCACCCCTCCACTTT. Translated, it gives CASRYRDYNSPLHF. The full variable domain, rest sourced from reference TRBV5-5 and TRBJ1-6, is DAGVTQSPTHLIKTRGQQVTLRCSPISGHKSVSWYQQVLGQGPQFIFQYYEKEERGRGNFPDRFSARQFPNYSSELNVNALLLGDSALYLCASRYRDYNSPLHFGNGTRLTVT.

The chain joins TRBV7-9 to TRBJ1-2; 8 bases are a match to TRBD1. After removal of 3 bases from V and 7 bases from J, the junction contained 4 bases not matched to a gene. Per the germline V gene, CDR1 is SEHNR and CDR2 is FQNEAQ (reference sequence). The CDR3 contains 13 residues. The CDR3 nucleotides are TGTGCCAGCAGCTTTCAGGGGGCTCGTGGCTACACCTTC. Translated, it gives CASSFQGARGYTF.

The gene calls are TRBV7-2 and TRBJ2-1; 14 bases match TRBD2. The V gene's germline CDR1 is SGHTA and CDR2 FQGNSA. This CDR3 has 17 residues. V was clipped by 2 bases and J by 5 bases; unmatched bases: 5. DNA of the CDR3: TGTGCCAGCAGCTTAAGGGGGACTAGCGGGGGACACAATGAGCAGTTCTTC. This encodes CASSLRGTSGGHNEQFF.

The chain couples TRBV6-5 to TRBJ2-7, with D possibly being TRBD2 (6 bases). The CDR3 runs to 15 residues. Germline CDR1 and CDR2: MNHEY and SVGAGI. V was pared by 7 bases and J by 0 bases, with 16 bases between. This CDR3 is CASTGPGVHSYEQYF. The CDR3 DNA reads TGTGCCAGCACCGGACCGGGGGTTCACTCCTACGAGCAGTACTTC.

The gene calls are TRBV3-1 (or the pseudogene TRBV3-2) and TRBJ1-1; TRBD1 matches at 7 bases. The germline V gene encodes CDR1 LGHDT and CDR2 YNNKEL (reference sequence). This CDR3 is 12 amino acids long. With 8 bases clipped from V and 7 bases from J, the junction kept 7 bases outside the gene matches. The CDR3 spells CASGDGTVEAFF. The DNA of the CDR3 is TGTGCCAGCGGGGACGGGACAGTTGAAGCTTTCTTT.

The gene calls are TRBV6-2 or TRBV6-3 and TRBJ2-3; D uncertain. V dropped 1 base and J dropped 10 bases, with 9 bases sitting between them. The germline V gene encodes CDR1 MNHEY and CDR2 SVGEGT. The CDR3 is 12 amino acids. This CDR3 reads CASSYYLNAQYF. Here the CDR3 DNA reads TGTGCCAGCAGTTACTACCTAAACGCGCAGTATTTT.

The CDR3, as DNA: TGTGCCACCAGTGGCCCTAGCAATCAGCCCCAGCATTTT. Translating gives CATSGPSNQPQHF. The chain joins TRBV24-1 to TRBJ1-5; D is unresolved. This CDR3 spans 13 amino acids. CDR1 KGHDR and CDR2 SFDVKD come from the germline V gene. The ends were cut back, 5 bases at V and 0 bases at J, with 4 bases in the middle.

This clone was recorded only once. The V call is TRBV5-1, the J call TRBJ1-1; a weak D match, TRBD1 (5 bases). V was shortened by 2 bases and J by 3 bases, with 8 bases between the two germline ends. Germline CDR1 reads SGHRS; CDR2 reads YFSETQ. This CDR3 is 13 amino acids long. DNA of the CDR3: TGCGCCAGCAGCTTCCAGGGACACACTGAAGCTTTCTTT. This gives the protein CASSFQGHTEAFF.

This chain links TRBV29-1 with TRBJ2-2; 7 nucleotides line up with TRBD1. Germline loops: CDR1 SQVTM, CDR2 ANQGSEA. The CDR3 is 15 amino acids. V lost 6 bases, J lost 5 bases, and 12 bases stayed unmatched. The CDR3 sequence is CSVGGQVGKTGELFF. DNA of the CDR3: TGCAGCGTCGGAGGACAGGTCGGAAAAACCGGGGAGCTGTTTTTT.

The chain joins TRBV30 to TRBJ1-1; 7 bases match TRBD1. The CDR3 has 20 amino acids. After removal of 0 bases from V and 0 bases from J, the junction contained 19 bases not matched to a gene. The germline V gene has CDR1 GTSNPN and CDR2 SVGIG (reference sequence). The CDR3: CAWSVRWGQRGRAMNTEAFF. The CDR3 DNA is TGTGCCTGGAGTGTTAGGTGGGGACAGAGGGGACGCGCCATGAACACTGAAGCTTTCTTT.

J is TRBJ1-4 and V is TRBV7-2; the match to TRBD1 covers 7 bases. Germline-derived CDR1 and CDR2 are SGHTA and FQGNSA. The CDR3 has 15 amino acids. Trimming took 5 bases from V and 8 from J; bases not matched to a gene: 11. CDR3 in DNA: TGTGCCAGCAGCGGACAAGGGGGCGGTCAGGAAAAACTGTTTTTT. Its translation: CASSGQGGGQEKLFF.

The V and J genes are TRBV7-2 and TRBJ1-2; D unresolved. The germline V gene encodes CDR1 SGHTA and CDR2 FQGNSA. V lost 5 bases and J lost 6, with 19 bases in between. This CDR3 is 15 amino acids long. CDR3 sequence (DNA): TGTGCCAGCAGCCGGGAAACCTCTAAAGCGCATGGCTACACCTTC. Its translation: CASSRETSKAHGYTF.

V and J are TRBV9 and TRBJ1-2; D call uncertain. The V end was cut by 4 bases, the J end by 4 bases, with 17 bases between. CDR1 is SGDLS, CDR2 YYNGEE, per germline. CDR3 length: 15 residues. The CDR3 spells CASSPPPGIAYGYTF. CDR3 in DNA: TGTGCCAGCAGCCCCCCGCCCGGGATTGCCTATGGCTACACCTTC.

The J gene is TRBJ2-7, the V gene TRBV7-8, with D possibly being TRBD2 (5 bases). From germline, CDR1 is SGHVS and CDR2 FQNEAQ. Trimming left V 5 bases short and J 3 bases short, with 8 bases between. The length of the CDR3 is 12 residues. As DNA, the CDR3 is TGTGCCAGCAGCCAAGGACTCTACGAGCAGTACTTC. It is translated as CASSQGLYEQYF.

This clone was picked up a small number of times. The chain joins TRBV6-5 to TRBJ1-1; 7 nucleotides agree with TRBD1. Germline V gives CDR1 MNHEY, CDR2 SVGAGI. The CDR3 is 14 amino acids. Losses at the gene ends were 8 bases for V and 6 bases for J; bases not matched to a gene: 12. As DNA, the CDR3 is TGTGCCAGCCGTACCTCCCGGACAGGAGCTGAAGCTTTCTTT. Its translation: CASRTSRTGAEAFF.

The chain combines TRBV6-2 or TRBV6-3 with TRBJ1-5, with TRBD1 as a possible D gene (5 bases). The CDR3 loop spans 15 amino acids. V was shortened by 0 bases and J by 4 bases, with 10 bases between the two germline ends. Germline lookup yields CDR1 MNHEY and CDR2 SVGEGT. The CDR3: CASSYSRQTNQPQHF. DNA for the CDR3: TGTGCCAGCAGTTACTCCCGACAGACAAATCAGCCCCAGCATTTT.

The genes are TRBV7-9 and TRBJ1-1; D is ambiguous. The CDR3 sequence is 12 residues long. V lost 5 bases and J lost 9, with 13 bases in between. CDR1 SEHNR and CDR2 FQNEAQ come from the germline V gene (reference sequence). The CDR3 reads CASSHVGEQAFF. DNA of the CDR3: TGTGCCAGCAGCCATGTTGGAGAACAAGCTTTCTTT.

This chain uses TRBV5-1 with TRBJ2-2; D may be TRBD2 (6 bases). Germline-derived CDR1 and CDR2 are SGHRS and YFSETQ. Trimming pared 4 bases from V and 3 bases from J, leaving 19 bases between. This CDR3 is 17 amino acids long. Here the CDR3 reads CASSRGSGGGDTGELFF. CDR3 DNA: TGCGCCAGCAGCCGAGGGTCCGGTGGCGGGGACACCGGGGAGCTGTTTTTT.

This clone was observed once. The chain has TRBV27 and TRBJ2-1, with D perhaps matching TRBD2 (6 bases). Germline V CDR1 and CDR2: MNHEY, SMNVEV (reference sequence). V lost 5 bases and J 7 bases, leaving 18 bases between the germline ends. CDR3 size: 15 residues. CDR3 bases: TGTGCCAGCAGTCAAAAGGGGACTTTGGCTAATGAGCAGTTCTTC. It codes for CASSQKGTLANEQFF.

This chain uses TRBV11-2 with TRBJ1-1, with a tentative D call TRBD1 (5 bases). This CDR3 spans 14 amino acids. CDR1 is SGHAT, CDR2 FQNNGV, per germline. The V gene lost 6 bases and the J gene lost 5 bases, with 16 bases spanning the gap. This CDR3 reads CASRTQGEFTEAFF. The CDR3 region has the DNA TGTGCCAGCAGAACACAAGGGGAATTTACTGAAGCTTTCTTT. Using reference TRBV11-2 and TRBJ1-1 for the parts outside the CDR3, the full variable domain is EAGVAQSPRYKIIEKRQSVAFWCNPISGHATLYWYQQILGQGPKLLIQFQNNGVVDDSQLPKDRFSAERLKGVDSTLKIQPAKLEDSAVYLCASRTQGEFTEAFFGQGTRLTVV.